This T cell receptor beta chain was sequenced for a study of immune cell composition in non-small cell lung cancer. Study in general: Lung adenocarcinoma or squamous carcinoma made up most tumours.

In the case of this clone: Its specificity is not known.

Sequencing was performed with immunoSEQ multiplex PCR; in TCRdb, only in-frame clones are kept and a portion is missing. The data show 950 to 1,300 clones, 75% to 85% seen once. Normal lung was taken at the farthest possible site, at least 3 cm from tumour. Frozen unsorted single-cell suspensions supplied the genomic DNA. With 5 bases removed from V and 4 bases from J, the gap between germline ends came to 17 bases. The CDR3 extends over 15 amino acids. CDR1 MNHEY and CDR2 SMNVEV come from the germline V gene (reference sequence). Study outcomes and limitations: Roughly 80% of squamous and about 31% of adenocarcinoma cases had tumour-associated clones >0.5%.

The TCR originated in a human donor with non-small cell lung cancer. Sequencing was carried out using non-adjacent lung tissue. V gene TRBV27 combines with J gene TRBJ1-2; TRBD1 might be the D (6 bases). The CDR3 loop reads CASSPSDRPFYGYTF. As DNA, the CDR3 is TGTGCCAGCAGTCCCTCGGACAGACCCTTCTATGGCTACACCTTC.